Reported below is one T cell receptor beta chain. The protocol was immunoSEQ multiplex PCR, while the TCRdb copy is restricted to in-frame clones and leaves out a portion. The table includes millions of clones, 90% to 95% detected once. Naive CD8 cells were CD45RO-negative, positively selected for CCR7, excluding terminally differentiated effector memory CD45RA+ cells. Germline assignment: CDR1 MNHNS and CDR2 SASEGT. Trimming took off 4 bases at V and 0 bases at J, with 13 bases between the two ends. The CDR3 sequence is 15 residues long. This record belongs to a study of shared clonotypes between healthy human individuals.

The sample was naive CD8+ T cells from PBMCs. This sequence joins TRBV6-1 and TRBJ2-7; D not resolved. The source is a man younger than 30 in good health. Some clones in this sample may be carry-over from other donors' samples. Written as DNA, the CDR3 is TGTGCCAGCAGTGGTCAAAGACTGACCTCCTACGAGCAGTACTTC. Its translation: CASSGQRLTSYEQYF.